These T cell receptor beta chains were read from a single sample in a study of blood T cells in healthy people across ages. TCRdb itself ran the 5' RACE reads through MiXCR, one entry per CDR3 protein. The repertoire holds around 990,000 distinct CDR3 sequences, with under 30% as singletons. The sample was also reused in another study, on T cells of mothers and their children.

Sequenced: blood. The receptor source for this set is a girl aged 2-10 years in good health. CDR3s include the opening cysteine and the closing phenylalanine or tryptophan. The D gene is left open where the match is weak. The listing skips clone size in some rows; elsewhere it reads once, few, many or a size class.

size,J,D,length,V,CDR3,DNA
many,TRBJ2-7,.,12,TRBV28,CASSFSNYEQYF,TGTGCCAGCAGTTTTTCCAACTACGAGCAGTACTTC
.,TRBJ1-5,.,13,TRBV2,CASRGEFNQPQHF,TGTGCCAGCAGGGGGGAGTTTAATCAGCCCCAGCATTTT
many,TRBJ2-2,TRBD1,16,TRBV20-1,CSARERGRGLTGELFF,TGCAGTGCTAGAGAGCGGGGCAGGGGGCTCACCGGGGAGCTGTTTTTT
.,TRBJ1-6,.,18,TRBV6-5,CASSYSTPGDGHDSPLHF,TGTGCCAGCAGTTACTCCACTCCGGGGGACGGGCATGATTCACCCCTCCACTTT
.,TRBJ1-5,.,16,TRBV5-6,CASSLGPPLGNQPQHF,TGTGCCAGCAGCTTGGGCCCCCCTTTGGGGAATCAGCCCCAGCATTTT
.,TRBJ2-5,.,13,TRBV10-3,CAISDRDRETQYF,TGTGCCATCAGTGACCGGGACCGAGAGACCCAGTACTTC
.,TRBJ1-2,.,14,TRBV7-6,CASSLSEGRDGYTF,TGTGCCAGCAGCTTAAGTGAGGGCAGGGATGGCTACACCTTC
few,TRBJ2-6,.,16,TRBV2,CASNKESLSGANVLTF,TGTGCCAGCAATAAGGAGTCCCTATCTGGGGCCAACGTCCTGACTTTC
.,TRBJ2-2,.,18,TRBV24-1,CATSDNREPSWDTGELFF,TGTGCCACCAGTGACAACAGGGAACCGTCCTGGGATACCGGGGAGCTGTTTTTT
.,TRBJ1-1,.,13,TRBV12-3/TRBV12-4,CASSLTAHWGAFF,TGTGCCAGCAGTCTGACAGCCCATTGGGGAGCTTTCTTT